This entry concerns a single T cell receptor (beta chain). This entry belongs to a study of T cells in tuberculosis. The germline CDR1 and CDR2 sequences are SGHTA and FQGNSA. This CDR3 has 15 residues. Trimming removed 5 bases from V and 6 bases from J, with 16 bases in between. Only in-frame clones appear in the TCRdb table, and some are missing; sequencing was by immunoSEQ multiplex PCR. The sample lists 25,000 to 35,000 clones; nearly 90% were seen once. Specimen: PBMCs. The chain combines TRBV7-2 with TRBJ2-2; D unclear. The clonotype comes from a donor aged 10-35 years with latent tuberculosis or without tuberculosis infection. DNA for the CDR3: TGTGCCAGCAGCCTGACTTCCCCAAGGCCCGGGGAGCTGTTTTTT. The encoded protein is CASSLTSPRPGELFF.